This paragraph reports one TCR beta chain. Germline loops: CDR1 LNHDA, CDR2 SQIVND (reference sequence). V lost 7 bases and J 1 base, leaving 10 bases between the germline ends. There are 13 residues in the CDR3. This specimen comes from a study of blood T cell repertoires in COVID-19. Original methodology: Nucleated cell counts were estimated from reference gene primer amplification. The repertoire was sequenced with immunoSEQ multiplex PCR; TCRdb's copy has only in-frame clones and lacks some. V, J and clone size are taken as reported in that table, and D and trimming were inferred from the DNA itself. This sample has hundreds of thousands of clones; roughly 85% occur once, and the top ten carry 4.5% to 5%.

The V call is TRBV19, the J call TRBJ1-1; a possible D gene is TRBD1 (5 bases). This receptor was taken from a woman between 45 and 60 years old who had been exposed to COVID-19. The sample comprised PBMCs or T cells enriched from blood (not recorded which). Here the CDR3 reads CASNFGGNTEAFF. For the CDR3, the DNA is TGTGCCAGTAATTTCGGGGGGAACACTGAAGCTTTCTTT.